Listed below are T cell receptor beta chains from one sample, sequenced in a study of T-cell reconstitution after alpha-beta-depleted transplantation in children. TCRdb reprocessed the PCR reads via MiXCR and lists one record per CDR3 protein. In the table there are some 500,000 distinct CDR3 sequences, roughly 18% of which are singletons. The specimen comprised PBMCs from the stem cell graft donor, sampled from the stem cell graft. Receptor source: a human donor who donated a stem cell graft to a child with acute lymphoblastic leukemia. Both conserved end residues are part of each CDR3. The D gene is left open where the match is weak. For some rows the clone size is stated as once, few or many, or as a class when expanded; others skip it.

-,TRBJ2-7,TRBV12-3/TRBV12-4,-,TGTGCCAGCAGTTTCTCTGTAATTGCGCGGTACGAGCAGTACTTC,CASSFSVIARYEQYF
TRBD2,TRBJ2-1,TRBV20-1,few,TGCAGAGGAGAAGCGGGAGGGGGTTGGAATGAGCAGTTCTTC,CRGEAGGGWNEQFF
-,TRBJ2-1,TRBV12-3/TRBV12-4,few,TGTGCCAGCAGTTTGCGAGGATTCTATGAGCAGTTCTTC,CASSLRGFYEQFF
TRBD2,TRBJ2-6,TRBV5-1,few,TGCGCCAGCAGCTTGGAGGGACTAGCGAGTTCGGGGGCCAACGTCCTGACTTTC,CASSLEGLASSGANVLTF
-,TRBJ1-2,TRBV9,few,TGTGCCAGCAGCGTAGTGATAACAGGGGGCTACACCTTC,CASSVVITGGYTF
-,TRBJ2-7,TRBV11-1,-,TGTGCCAGCAGCTTCGCCCCCTCCTACGAGCAGTACTTC,CASSFAPSYEQYF
-,TRBJ2-1,TRBV1,-,TGTGCCAGCAGTGAAGAAAGGGCTTACAATGAGCAGTTCTTC,CASSEERAYNEQFF
-,TRBJ1-1,TRBV19,few,TGTGCCAGTAGGATGGGGTCTCGCACTGAAGCTTTCTTT,CASRMGSRTEAFF
-,TRBJ1-5,TRBV5-1,few,TGCGCCAGCAGCTTGTATCGGGGGCAGCCCCAGCATTTT,CASSLYRGQPQHF
-,TRBJ1-5,TRBV5-1,-,TGCGCCAGCAGCTTGTGGGGGAAAAGCAATCAGCCCCAGCATTTT,CASSLWGKSNQPQHF
TRBD1,TRBJ2-5,TRBV4-1,-,TGCGCCAGCAGCCCCTCAACAGGGGCCCGGGGGACCCAGTACTTC,CASSPSTGARGTQYF
-,TRBJ2-7,TRBV27,few,TGTGCCAGCAGTTTCCAGGGTAGGGGGTCCTTCGAGCAGTACTTC,CASSFQGRGSFEQYF
-,TRBJ1-2,TRBV6-1,few,TGTGCCAGCAGTAGCCCCGCGACCTATGGCTACACCTTC,CASSSPATYGYTF
TRBD1,TRBJ2-1,TRBV4-1,-,TGCGCCAGCAGTCACACAGGGGGCACTGAGCAGTTCTTC,CASSHTGGTEQFF
-,TRBJ2-6,TRBV6-5,-,TGTGCCAGCAGTTACGGGTCCGGGCGCGGGGCCAACGTCCTGACTTTC,CASSYGSGRGANVLTF
-,TRBJ1-6,TRBV12-3/TRBV12-4,few,TGTGCCAGCAGTCCGACCTCAGGGGCCCTCCACTTT,CASSPTSGALHF
TRBD1,TRBJ1-1,TRBV5-6,few,TGTGCCAGCAGCCCGACGATGACTGGACAGGCGATCTACACTGAAGCTTTCTTT,CASSPTMTGQAIYTEAFF
-,TRBJ2-7,TRBV3-1,once,TGTGCCAGCAGCCAAGACCGGACGAGGCTGTACTTC,CASSQDRTRLYF
TRBD1,TRBJ1-2,TRBV30,-,TGTGCCTGGACCCCTCGCTACAGGGGGCTCTATGGCTACACCTTC,CAWTPRYRGLYGYTF
TRBD1,TRBJ2-1,TRBV20-1,many,TGCAGTGCGCCCTCAGGGGGCTCCTACAATGAGCAGTTCTTC,CSAPSGGSYNEQFF
-,TRBJ2-7,TRBV2,-,TGTGCCAGCAGTGAAGTCCCCTTATCCTACGAGCAGTACTTC,CASSEVPLSYEQYF